This entry lists 25 T cell receptor beta chains sequenced from one sample in a study of CD8 T cells in ankylosing spondylitis (dated by TCRdb to 2017 to 2019). Library preparation employed 5' RACE. Data came from an Illumina HiSeq 2500. In TCRdb, the public reads were trimmed at Q25 with fastp and aligned with MiXCR, with productive beta chains retained. Rows with a matching CDR3 protein are joined into one entry that keeps the most common DNA and genes. The sample records over 150,000 distinct CDR3 sequences, about 20% of which are singletons. The ten largest clones capture 3.5% to 5% of the sample. The sequenced sample was blood, either unsorted or a sorted T cell fraction (not recorded which). All receptors come from a male donor aged 5 to 29 with ankylosing spondylitis or in good health (not recorded which). Donor details come from another sample of the same person, matched by shared clones.

This sequence joins TRBV20-1 and TRBJ2-2; the D is unclear. V was shortened by 4 bases and J by 5 bases, with 5 bases between the two germline ends. CDR3 length equals 11 residues. The germline V gene has CDR1 DFQATT and CDR2 SNEGSKA (reference sequence). The CDR3: CSATLTGELFF. The CDR3 nucleotides read TGCAGTGCTACCTTGACCGGGGAGCTGTTTTTT.

This clonotype came up many times. V and J are TRBV24-1 and TRBJ2-1; 13 bases fit TRBD2. Trimming at V came to 3 bases and at J to 9 bases, leaving 10 bases not matched to a gene. The germline V gene encodes CDR1 KGHDR and CDR2 SFDVKD. The CDR3 runs 17 residues. The CDR3 sequence is CATSDPGLAGNPREQFF. The CDR3, as DNA: TGTGCCACCAGTGATCCGGGACTAGCGGGAAACCCACGTGAGCAGTTCTTC.

This clonotype was counted ten times or more. The V call is TRBV3-1, the J call TRBJ1-2; D call uncertain. Per the germline V gene, CDR1 is LGHDT and CDR2 is YNNKEL (reference sequence). The CDR3 is 15 residues long. V dropped 0 bases and J dropped 2 bases, with 10 bases sitting between them. The DNA of the CDR3 is TGTGCCAGCAGCCAAGAAAGGGCAAGAAACTATGGCTACACCTTC. Amino acids: CASSQERARNYGYTF. Full variable domain (rest looked up from reference TRBV3-1 and TRBJ1-2): DTAVSQTPKYLVTQMGNDKSIKCEQNLGHDTMYWYKQDSKKFLKIMFSYNNKELIINETVPNRFSPKSPDKAHLNLHINSLELGDSAVYFCASSQERARNYGYTFGSGTRLTVV.

This clonotype appeared many times. J is TRBJ2-3 and V is TRBV24-1, with D perhaps being TRBD1 or TRBD2 (6 bases each). The CDR3 loop spans 16 amino acids. Germline V gene data show CDR1 as KGHDR and CDR2 as SFDVKD. V lost 3 bases and J lost 4, with 16 bases in between. CDR3 nucleotides: TGTGCCACCAGTGATCCCTCCGGGGGCCGTGCAGATACGCAGTATTTT. Amino acid sequence: CATSDPSGGRADTQYF.

Comment on this clonotype: Sequence at one end of the junction differs from germline and may be a read error. The V and J genes are TRBV29-1 and TRBJ2-1; TRBD1 matches 10 bases. This CDR3 is 12 amino acids long. Germline CDR1 reads SQVTM; CDR2 reads ANQGSEA. In DNA form, the CDR3 reads TGCAGCGTTTCGGGACAGGGGTCTCTCACGGTCTTC. Protein: CSVSGQGSLTVF.

V gene TRBV5-1 combines with J gene TRBJ2-3; D is undetermined. The CDR3 is 15 residues long. With 0 bases removed from V and 1 base from J, the gap between germline ends came to 9 bases. CDR1 SGHRS and CDR2 YFSETQ come from the germline V gene. The CDR3 nucleotides read TGCGCCAGCAGCTTGGCGGCACGCCGCACAGATACGCAGTATTTT. This translates into CASSLAARRTDTQYF. Filled out from reference TRBV5-1 and TRBJ2-3, the complete variable domain reads KAGVTQTPRYLIKTRGQQVTLSCSPISGHRSVSWYQQTPGQGLQFLFEYFSETQRNKGNFPGRFSGRQFSNSRSEMNVSTLELGDSALYLCASSLAARRTDTQYFGPGTRLTVL.

Comment on this clonotype: Just one base apart from a much larger clone, this may be a read error. V and J are TRBV10-3 and TRBJ2-7, with TRBD1 as a possible D gene (6 bases). Per germline, CDR1 ENHRY and CDR2 SYGVKD. The CDR3 spans 13 residues. With 5 bases removed from V and 6 bases from J, the gap between germline ends came to 14 bases. CDR3 region: CAISLDSTFEQYF. Here the CDR3 DNA reads TGTGCCATCAGTTTGGACAGCACCTTCGAGCAGTACTTC.

CDR3: CATSREGGRGTYEQYF. In DNA, the CDR3 is TGTGCCACCAGCAGAGAGGGGGGGCGGGGAACCTACGAGCAGTACTTC. The chain has TRBV15 and TRBJ2-7; TRBD2 might be the D (7 bases). V was pared by 0 bases and J by 2 bases, with 14 bases between. Germline V gene data show CDR1 as LNHNV and CDR2 as YYDKDF (reference sequence). CDR3 size: 16 residues.

CDR3 amino acids: CAIRKTENTEAFF. The CDR3 DNA reads TGTGCCATCAGGAAAACAGAGAACACTGAAGCTTTCTTT. The chain uses TRBV10-3 and TRBJ1-1; no firm D call. The V end lost 6 bases, the J end lost 1 base, and 9 bases lay between the germline ends. From germline, CDR1 is ENHRY and CDR2 SYGVKD. The CDR3 length is 13 residues.

This clonotype was seen at least ten times. The chain combines TRBV5-1 with TRBJ2-4, with D tentatively TRBD2 (5 bases). The V and J ends lost 0 bases and 4 bases respectively, with 8 bases between them. The CDR3 is made up of 14 amino acids. CDR1 and CDR2 (germline): SGHRS, YFSETQ. The CDR3 region is CASSLGEPKNIQYF. CDR3 in DNA: TGCGCCAGCAGCTTGGGGGAGCCTAAAAACATTCAGTACTTC.

This clonotype was recorded at least ten times. The V gene is TRBV5-5, the J gene TRBJ1-1; TRBD1 aligns across 7 bases. Trimming cost V 1 base and J 0 bases; bases outside gene matches: 3. Germline V gives CDR1 SGHKS, CDR2 YYEKEE (reference sequence). The CDR3 has 15 residues. The CDR3 coding sequence is TGTGCCAGCAGCTTGTTGACAGGGATGAACACTGAAGCTTTCTTT. This gives the protein CASSLLTGMNTEAFF.

This clonotype was counted at least ten times. The J gene is TRBJ2-5, the V gene TRBV25-1; D call uncertain. The CDR3 contains 11 residues. Trimming took 7 bases from V and 4 from J, leaving 7 bases between them. Germline CDR1 reads MGHDK; CDR2 reads SYGVNS. The CDR3 is CASTAAETQYF. The CDR3 region has the DNA TGTGCCAGCACCGCAGCAGAGACCCAGTACTTC.

The rearrangement uses TRBV24-1 and TRBJ2-5; D gene uncertain. The CDR3 has 14 residues. Trimming took off 4 bases at V and 3 bases at J, with 11 bases between the two ends. CDR1 is KGHDR and CDR2 is SFDVKD in the germline V gene. In DNA, the CDR3 is TGTGCCACCAGTGACCCCGGGCAAAAAGAGACCCAGTACTTC. Protein sequence: CATSDPGQKETQYF.

This clonotype was observed many times. This chain joins TRBV12-3 or TRBV12-4 and TRBJ2-2, with D hard to call. V was trimmed by 5 bases and J by 4 bases, leaving 8 bases between them. This CDR3 is 13 amino acids long. Written as DNA, the CDR3 is TGTGCCAGCAGTGCCCTGGCCACCGGGGAGCTGTTTTTT. This encodes CASSALATGELFF.

This clonotype was observed at least ten times. The rearrangement uses TRBV6-5 and TRBJ2-2, with 7 bases aligning to TRBD2. Looked up from germline, CDR1 is MNHEY and CDR2 is SVGAGI. The J segment lost 1 base and the V segment lost 5 bases, leaving 7 bases of the junction unmatched. This CDR3 spans 16 amino acids. The chain's CDR3 is CASSRGLVKNTGELFF. The CDR3 bases are TGTGCCAGCAGTCGAGGACTAGTAAAGAACACCGGGGAGCTGTTTTTT.

This clonotype was counted many times. This rearrangement joins TRBV5-1 to TRBJ2-6; D is ambiguous. V was cut by 4 bases and J by 0 bases, with 8 bases left in between. This CDR3 has 15 amino acids. Germline V gene data show CDR1 as SGHRS and CDR2 as YFSETQ. In nucleotides, the CDR3 is TGCGCCAGCAGCCCCTCCGGCTCTGGGGCCAACGTCCTGACTTTC. Its translation: CASSPSGSGANVLTF.

This clonotype has at least ten counts. This chain uses TRBV10-3 with TRBJ2-7; 13 nucleotides line up with TRBD2. The CDR3 has 13 amino acids. Per germline, CDR1 ENHRY and CDR2 SYGVKD. V dropped 10 bases and J dropped 6; count of bases not matched to a gene: 6. Here the CDR3 reads CATTGTSGIEQYF. DNA for the CDR3: TGTGCCACCACCGGGACTAGCGGGATCGAGCAGTACTTC.

There are many counts of this clonotype. V gene TRBV7-2 combines with J gene TRBJ1-2; TRBD1 is a possible D gene (5 bases). The CDR3 totals 15 residues. Germline lookup yields CDR1 SGHTA and CDR2 FQGNSA. V lost 5 bases and J lost 4, with 17 bases in between. The CDR3 here is CASSVTGAGSYGYTF. The CDR3 DNA follows: TGTGCCAGCAGCGTCACCGGGGCAGGGAGCTATGGCTACACCTTC.

This clonotype was seen repeatedly, ten times or more. The chain combines TRBV12-3 or TRBV12-4 with TRBJ1-1, with TRBD1 identical over 7 bases. The CDR3 sequence is 15 residues long. Trimming removed 5 bases from V and 5 bases from J; junction bases left unmatched: 11. The DNA for the CDR3 is TGTGCCAGCAGTCCGAAGGGACAGTGGGGGACTGAAGCTTTCTTT. It encodes CASSPKGQWGTEAFF.

The sample holds many counts of this clonotype. The gene calls are TRBV9 and TRBJ1-5; D is possibly TRBD1 (6 bases). Trimming removed 8 bases at V and 6 bases at J, with 18 bases between. The CDR3 totals 14 residues. Germline values: CDR1 SGDLS, CDR2 YYNGEE. Here the CDR3 DNA reads TGTGCCAGTTCGGGAGGGGGGGCTGCTCAGCCCCAGCATTTT. Protein product: CASSGGGAAQPQHF.

The CDR3 sequence is CSAETDSNQPQHF. In nucleotides, the CDR3 is TGCAGTGCTGAAACCGATAGCAATCAGCCCCAGCATTTT. The chain employs TRBV20-1 and TRBJ1-5; D not certain. V was trimmed by 5 bases and J by 0 bases, leaving 8 bases between them. The CDR3 loop spans 13 amino acids. Looked up from germline, CDR1 is DFQATT and CDR2 is SNEGSKA (reference sequence).

This clonotype was observed a few times. The chain combines TRBV5-6 with TRBJ2-7; weak D call: TRBD1 (6 bases). This CDR3 comprises 13 residues. Trimming removed 1 base from V and 4 bases from J, with 9 bases in between. Germline CDR1 is SGHDT and CDR2 is YYEEEE. Here the CDR3 reads CASSLPGEYEQYF. CDR3 coding DNA: TGTGCCAGCAGCTTGCCAGGGGAATACGAGCAGTACTTC.

Worth noting for this clonotype: The final CDR3 position lacks the conserved phenylalanine or tryptophan, pointing to a likely read error. J is TRBJ2-3 and V is TRBV29-1; 8 nucleotides agree with TRBD1. Germline CDR1 is SQVTM and CDR2 is ANQGSEA. The CDR3 is 14 residues long. V lost 5 bases and J lost 2; bases outside the gene matches: 6. The CDR3: CSVRVDRATDTQYS. The CDR3 bases are TGCAGCGTTCGGGTGGACAGGGCCACAGATACGCAGTATTCT.

This clonotype was recorded at least ten times. This sequence joins TRBV7-8 and TRBJ2-7; 8 bases align to TRBD1. The CDR3 length is 15 residues. The trim removed 5 bases at V and 3 bases at J, leaving 9 bases unmatched. Looked up from germline, CDR1 is SGHVS and CDR2 is FQNEAQ. The CDR3 nucleotides read TGTGCCAGCAGCCTTCTTCCGGGACAGGACTACGAGCAGTACGTC. Protein sequence: CASSLLPGQDYEQYV.

The V gene is TRBV29-1, the J gene TRBJ2-3; D may be TRBD2 (5 bases). Trimming shortened V by 3 bases and J by 3 bases, and 10 bases separated the two germline ends. CDR3 length: 13 amino acids. CDR1 and CDR2 from the germline V gene are SQVTM and ANQGSEA. The CDR3 coding sequence is TGCAGCGTTGATTACGCGGGTACAGATACGCAGTATTTT. Protein: CSVDYAGTDTQYF.